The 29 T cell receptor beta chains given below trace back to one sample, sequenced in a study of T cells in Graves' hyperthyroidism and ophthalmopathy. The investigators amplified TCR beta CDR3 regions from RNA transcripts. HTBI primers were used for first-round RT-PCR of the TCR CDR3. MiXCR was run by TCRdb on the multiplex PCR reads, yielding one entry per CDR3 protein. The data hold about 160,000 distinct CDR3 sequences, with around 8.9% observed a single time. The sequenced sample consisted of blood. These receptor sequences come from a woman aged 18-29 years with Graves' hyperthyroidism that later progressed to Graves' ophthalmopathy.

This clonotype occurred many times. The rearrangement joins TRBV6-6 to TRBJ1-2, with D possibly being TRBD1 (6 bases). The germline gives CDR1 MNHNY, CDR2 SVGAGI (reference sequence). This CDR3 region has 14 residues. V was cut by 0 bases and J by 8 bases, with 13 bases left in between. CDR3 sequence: CASSYSGGAGGYTF. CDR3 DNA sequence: TGTGCCAGCAGTTACTCAGGGGGGGCCGGCGGCTACACCTTC.

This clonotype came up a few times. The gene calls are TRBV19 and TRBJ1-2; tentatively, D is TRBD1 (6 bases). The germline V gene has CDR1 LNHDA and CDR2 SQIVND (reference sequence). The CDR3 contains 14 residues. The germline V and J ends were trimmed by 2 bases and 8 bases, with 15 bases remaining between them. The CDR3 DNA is TGTGCCAGTAGTATAATAGGGGGAGTGTCCGGCTACACCTTC. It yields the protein CASSIIGGVSGYTF.

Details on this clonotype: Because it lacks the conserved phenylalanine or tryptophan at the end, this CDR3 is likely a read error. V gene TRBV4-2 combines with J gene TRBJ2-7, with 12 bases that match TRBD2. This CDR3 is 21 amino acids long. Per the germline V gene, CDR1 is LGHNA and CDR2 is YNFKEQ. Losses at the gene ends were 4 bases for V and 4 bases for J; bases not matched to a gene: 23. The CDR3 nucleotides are TGTGCCAGCAGCCCACTGGACAGTGGACTAGCGGGAACCCTGTTTTTGTACGAGCAGTACCTC. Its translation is CASSPLDSGLAGTLFLYEQYL.

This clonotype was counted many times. CDR3 DNA sequence: TGTGCCAGCAGCTTATCCTACGGTCAGCCCCAGCATTTT. Amino acids: CASSLSYGQPQHF. J is TRBJ1-5 and V is TRBV7-3; D is ambiguous. The length of the CDR3 is 13 residues. The V end lost 2 bases, the J end lost 6 bases, and 8 bases lay between the germline ends. Germline V gene sequence: CDR1 SGHTA, CDR2 FQGTGA.

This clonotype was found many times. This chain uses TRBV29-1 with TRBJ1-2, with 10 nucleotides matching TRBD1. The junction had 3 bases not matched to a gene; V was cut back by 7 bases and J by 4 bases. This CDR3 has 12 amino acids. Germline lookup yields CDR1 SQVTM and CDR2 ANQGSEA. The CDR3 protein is CSAWDRGYGYTF. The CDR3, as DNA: TGCAGCGCCTGGGACAGGGGCTATGGCTACACCTTC.

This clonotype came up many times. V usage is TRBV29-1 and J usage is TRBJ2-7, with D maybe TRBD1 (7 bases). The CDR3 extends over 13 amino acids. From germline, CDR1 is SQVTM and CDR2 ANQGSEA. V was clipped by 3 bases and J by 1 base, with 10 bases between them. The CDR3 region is CSVDSGGSYEQYF. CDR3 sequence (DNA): TGCAGCGTTGACTCAGGGGGGTCCTACGAGCAGTACTTC.

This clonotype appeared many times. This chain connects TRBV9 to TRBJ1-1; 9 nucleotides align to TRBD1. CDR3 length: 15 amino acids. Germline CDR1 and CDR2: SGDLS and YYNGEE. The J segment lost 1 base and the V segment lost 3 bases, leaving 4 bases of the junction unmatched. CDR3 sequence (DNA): TGTGCCAGCAGCGGAGGGGGACAGGGGAACACTGAAGCTTTCTTT. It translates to CASSGGGQGNTEAFF.

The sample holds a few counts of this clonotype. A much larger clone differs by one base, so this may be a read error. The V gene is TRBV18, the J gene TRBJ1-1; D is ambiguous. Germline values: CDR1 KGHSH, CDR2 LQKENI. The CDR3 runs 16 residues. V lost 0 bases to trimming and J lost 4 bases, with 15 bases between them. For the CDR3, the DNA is TGTGCCAGCTCACCACCGATCGGTATTGGGCTCACTGAAGCTTTCTTT. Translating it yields CASSPPIGIGLTEAFF.

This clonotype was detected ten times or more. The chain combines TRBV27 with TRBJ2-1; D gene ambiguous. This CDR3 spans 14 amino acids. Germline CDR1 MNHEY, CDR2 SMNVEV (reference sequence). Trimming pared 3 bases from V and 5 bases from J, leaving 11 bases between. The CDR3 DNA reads TGTGCCAGCAGTTTTGGGTCAGACCACAATGAGCAGTTCTTC. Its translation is CASSFGSDHNEQFF.

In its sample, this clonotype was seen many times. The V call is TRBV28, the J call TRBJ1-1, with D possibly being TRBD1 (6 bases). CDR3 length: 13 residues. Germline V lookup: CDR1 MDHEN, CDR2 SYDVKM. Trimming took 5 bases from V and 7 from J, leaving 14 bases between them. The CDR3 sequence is CASSPGTMYEAFF. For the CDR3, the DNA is TGTGCCAGCAGTCCCGGGACAATGTATGAAGCTTTCTTT.

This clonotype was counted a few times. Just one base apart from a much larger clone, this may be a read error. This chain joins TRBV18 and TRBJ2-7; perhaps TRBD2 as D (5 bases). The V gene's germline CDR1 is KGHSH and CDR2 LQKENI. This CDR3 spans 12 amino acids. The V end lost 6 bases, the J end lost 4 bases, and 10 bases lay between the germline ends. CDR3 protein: CASSPDWYEQYF. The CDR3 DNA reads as TGTGCCAGCTCTCCGGACTGGTACGAGCAGTACTTC.

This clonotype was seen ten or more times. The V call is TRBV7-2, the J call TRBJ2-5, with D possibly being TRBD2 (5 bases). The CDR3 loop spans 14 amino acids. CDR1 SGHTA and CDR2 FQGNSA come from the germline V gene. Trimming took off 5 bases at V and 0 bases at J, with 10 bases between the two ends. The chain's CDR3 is CASSPQRDQETQYF. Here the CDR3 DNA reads TGTGCCAGCAGCCCCCAGAGGGACCAAGAGACCCAGTACTTC.

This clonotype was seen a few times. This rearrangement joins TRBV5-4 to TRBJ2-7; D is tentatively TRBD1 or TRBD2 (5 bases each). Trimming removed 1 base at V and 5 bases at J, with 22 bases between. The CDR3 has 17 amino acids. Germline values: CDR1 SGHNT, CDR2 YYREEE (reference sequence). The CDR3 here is CASSLWGSVAGSDEQYF. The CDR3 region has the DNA TGTGCCAGCAGCTTGTGGGGATCGGTGGCAGGGAGCGACGAGCAGTACTTC.

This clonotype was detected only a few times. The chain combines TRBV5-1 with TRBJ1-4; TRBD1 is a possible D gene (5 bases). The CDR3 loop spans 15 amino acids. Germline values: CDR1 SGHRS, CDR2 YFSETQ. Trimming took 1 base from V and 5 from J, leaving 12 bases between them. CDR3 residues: CASSLSWEGNEKLFF. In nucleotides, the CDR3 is TGCGCCAGCAGCTTGAGTTGGGAGGGGAATGAAAAACTGTTTTTT.

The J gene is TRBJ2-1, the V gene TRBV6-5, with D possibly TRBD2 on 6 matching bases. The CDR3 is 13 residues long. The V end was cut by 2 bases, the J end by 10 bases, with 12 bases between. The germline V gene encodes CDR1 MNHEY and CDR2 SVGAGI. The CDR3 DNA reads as TGTGCCAGCAGTTACGGGACTCGAGGGGAGCAGTTCTTC. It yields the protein CASSYGTRGEQFF.

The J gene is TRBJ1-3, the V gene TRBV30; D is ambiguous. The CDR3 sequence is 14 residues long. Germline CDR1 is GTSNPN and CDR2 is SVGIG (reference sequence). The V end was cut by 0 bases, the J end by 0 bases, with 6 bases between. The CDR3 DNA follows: TGTGCCTGGAGTGTAGGTATCTCTGGAAACACCATATATTTT. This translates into CAWSVGISGNTIYF.

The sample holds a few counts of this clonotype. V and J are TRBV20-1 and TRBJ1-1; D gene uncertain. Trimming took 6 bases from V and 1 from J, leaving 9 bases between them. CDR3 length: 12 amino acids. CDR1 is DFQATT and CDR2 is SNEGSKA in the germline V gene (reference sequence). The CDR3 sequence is CSAPRANTEAFF. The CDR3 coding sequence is TGCAGTGCCCCCCGAGCGAACACTGAAGCTTTCTTT.

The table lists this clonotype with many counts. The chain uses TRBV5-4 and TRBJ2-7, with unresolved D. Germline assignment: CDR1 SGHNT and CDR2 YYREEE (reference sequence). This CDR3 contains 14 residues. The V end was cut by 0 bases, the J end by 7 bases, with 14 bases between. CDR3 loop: CASSLDGPPREQYF. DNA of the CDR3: TGTGCCAGCAGCTTGGATGGGCCCCCGAGGGAGCAGTACTTC.

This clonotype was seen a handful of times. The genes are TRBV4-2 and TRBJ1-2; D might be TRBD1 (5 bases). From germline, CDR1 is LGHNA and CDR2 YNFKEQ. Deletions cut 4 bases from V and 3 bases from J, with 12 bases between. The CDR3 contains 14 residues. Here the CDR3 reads CASSPGPQDYGYTF. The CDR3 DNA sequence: TGTGCCAGCAGCCCGGGGCCTCAGGACTATGGCTACACCTTC.

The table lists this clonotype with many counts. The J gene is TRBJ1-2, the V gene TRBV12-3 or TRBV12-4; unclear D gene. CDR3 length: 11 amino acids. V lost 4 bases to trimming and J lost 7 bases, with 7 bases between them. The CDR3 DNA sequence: TGTGCCAGCAGTTCTCCCCCTGGCTACACCTTC. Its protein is CASSSPPGYTF.

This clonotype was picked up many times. CDR3 in amino acids: CAISESWQGHYNEQFF. As DNA, the CDR3 is TGTGCCATCAGTGAGTCCTGGCAGGGGCACTACAATGAGCAGTTCTTC. The rearrangement links TRBV10-3 to TRBJ2-1; tentative D call: TRBD1 (6 bases). Germline-derived CDR1 and CDR2 are ENHRY and SYGVKD. This CDR3 has 16 residues. The germline V and J ends were trimmed by 0 bases and 3 bases, with 12 bases remaining between them.

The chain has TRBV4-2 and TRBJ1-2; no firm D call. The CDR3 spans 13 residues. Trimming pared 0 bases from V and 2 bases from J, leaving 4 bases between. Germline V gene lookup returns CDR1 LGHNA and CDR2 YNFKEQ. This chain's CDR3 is CASSQEENYGYTF. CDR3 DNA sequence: TGTGCCAGCAGCCAAGAAGAAAACTATGGCTACACCTTC.

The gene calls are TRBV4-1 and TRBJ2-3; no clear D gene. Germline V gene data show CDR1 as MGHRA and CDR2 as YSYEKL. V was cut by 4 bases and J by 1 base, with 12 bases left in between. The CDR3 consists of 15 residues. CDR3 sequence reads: CASSPDQSGTDTQYF. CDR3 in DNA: TGCGCCAGCAGCCCAGATCAATCGGGCACAGATACGCAGTATTTT.

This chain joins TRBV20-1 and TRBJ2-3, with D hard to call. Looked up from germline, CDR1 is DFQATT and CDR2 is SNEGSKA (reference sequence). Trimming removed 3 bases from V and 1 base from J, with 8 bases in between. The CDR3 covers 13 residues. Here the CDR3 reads CSASIVGTDTQYF. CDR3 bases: TGCAGTGCTAGTATAGTGGGCACAGATACGCAGTATTTT.

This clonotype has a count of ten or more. This chain's CDR3 is CASSFPTGGGNTIYF. CDR3 DNA: TGTGCCAGCAGTTTCCCGACGGGTGGAGGAAACACCATATATTTT. The chain combines TRBV28 with TRBJ1-3, with D unclear. This CDR3 has 15 amino acids. V lost 3 bases and J 4 bases, leaving 13 bases between the germline ends. Germline assignment: CDR1 MDHEN and CDR2 SYDVKM.

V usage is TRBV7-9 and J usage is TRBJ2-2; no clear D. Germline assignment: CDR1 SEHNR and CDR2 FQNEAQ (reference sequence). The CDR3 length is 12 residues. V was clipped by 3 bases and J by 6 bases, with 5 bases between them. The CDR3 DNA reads TGTGCCAGCAGCTTCGGAGCCGGGGAGCTGTTTTTT. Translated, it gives CASSFGAGELFF.

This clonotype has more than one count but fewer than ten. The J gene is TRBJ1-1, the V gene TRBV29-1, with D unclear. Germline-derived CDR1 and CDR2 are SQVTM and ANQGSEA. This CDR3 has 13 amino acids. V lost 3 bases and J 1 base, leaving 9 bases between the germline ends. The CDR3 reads CSVDAGANTEAFF. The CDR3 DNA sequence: TGCAGCGTTGATGCGGGTGCGAACACTGAAGCTTTCTTT.

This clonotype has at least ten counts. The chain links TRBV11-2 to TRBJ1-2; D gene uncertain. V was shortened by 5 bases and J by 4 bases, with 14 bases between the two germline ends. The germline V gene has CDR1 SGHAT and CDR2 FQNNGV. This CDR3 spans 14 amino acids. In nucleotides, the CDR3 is TGTGCCAGCAGCCCCCTGGACCCAGCCTATGGCTACACCTTC. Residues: CASSPLDPAYGYTF.

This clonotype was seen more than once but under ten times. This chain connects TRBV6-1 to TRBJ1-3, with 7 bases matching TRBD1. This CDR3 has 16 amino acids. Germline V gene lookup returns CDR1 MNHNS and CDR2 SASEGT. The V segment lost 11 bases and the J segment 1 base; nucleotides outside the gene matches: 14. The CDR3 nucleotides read TGTGCCTCCAGTGAGGGGGCGGTTTCTTCTGGAAACACCATATATTTT. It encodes CASSEGAVSSGNTIYF.